What follows describes a single T cell receptor (beta chain). Its antigen is not known. This table comes from immunoSEQ multiplex PCR, and its TCRdb copy is limited to in-frame clones, with some not included. The profile covers 170,000 or so clones, with 84% appearing a single time and approximately 2.9% taken by the ten largest. The donors formed part of the 120-subject validation cohort, distinct from the approximately 630-subject first cohort. The source of the sample is a study of cytomegalovirus exposure and HLA in healthy donors. Whole-study results and caveats: In vitro work confirmed that three CMV-associated chains recognize CMV antigens. It was found in a later analysis that first-cohort TCR clusters tended to co-occur in the 90 to 150 validation repertoires.

This CDR3 region has 15 residues. Trimming took 2 bases from V and 3 from J, leaving 11 bases between them. The germline V gene encodes CDR1 SGDLS and CDR2 YYNGEE. The receptor comes from a woman aged 18-29 years in good health and CMV-seropositive. The genes are TRBV9 and TRBJ2-2; D perhaps matches TRBD2 (6 bases). Sequencing was performed on PBMCs. The CDR3 loop reads CASSVRGLDTGELFF. For the CDR3, the DNA is TGTGCCAGCAGCGTTCGGGGACTCGACACCGGGGAGCTGTTTTTT.